This entry describes one T cell receptor (beta chain). As yet, its antigen is unknown. The sample originates from a study of early T cells in non-severe SARS-CoV-2 infection. For the study at large: Sequencing used unsorted whole-blood bulk RNA, so chains lack pairing. Study conclusions and caveats: Anti-spike CD8 specificities were favored by VDJdb matching, whose results missed private and CD4 specificities.

Individual cDNA molecules carried attached unique molecular identifiers. TCRdb used MiXCR to reprocess the 5' RACE reads, holding one entry per CDR3 protein. The sample includes tens of thousands of distinct CDR3 sequences, approximately 8% seen only once; the top ten take approximately 4.4%. Germline V gives CDR1 SGHRS, CDR2 YFSETQ. CDR3 length: 14 residues. V dropped 3 bases and J dropped 2 bases, with 9 bases sitting between them. The source of this sequence is an adult who was a healthcare worker with PCR-confirmed SARS-CoV-2 infection or an uninfected control (not recorded which). Sequencing used whole blood. The chain links TRBV5-1 to TRBJ1-3; D uncertain. The DNA for the CDR3 is TGCGCCAGCAGCTCGGCGCAACCTGGAAACACCATATATTTT. Translating it yields CASSSAQPGNTIYF.